These T cell receptor beta chains were read from a single sample in a study of T cell repertoires in cytomegalovirus infection. MiXCR was run by TCRdb on the reads, yielding one entry per CDR3 protein. The repertoire holds fewer than 550,000 distinct CDR3 sequences, with around 27% as singletons. The sequencing sample was made of PBMCs. The receptors shown here come from a human donor in good health (CMV status not recorded). Some clones in this sample may be carry-over from other donors' samples. The conserved cysteine and the conserved F or W are not part of the CDR3 here.

cdr3_aa j_call v_call
ASSSRTGGNYGYT TRBJ1-2 TRBV27
ASSLGWRRRRYGYT TRBJ1-2 TRBV11-3
ASSLQGGDYGYT TRBJ1-2 TRBV7-2
ASSLSAVRSGNTIY TRBJ1-3 TRBV11-2
ASSPSFTGAYNEQF TRBJ2-1 TRBV11-3
ASNKGMNTEAF TRBJ1-1 TRBV27
ASSLVQTGYNEQF TRBJ2-1 TRBV7-4
ASSLSQGGNSPLH TRBJ1-6 TRBV7-2
ASSFEGTGPQY TRBJ2-3 TRBV7-2
SAPTTGKNYGYT TRBJ1-2 TRBV20-1
ASSITDYGYT TRBJ1-2 TRBV19
ATSDPQITNTGELF TRBJ2-2 TRBV24-1
AISRDSLTDTQY TRBJ2-3 TRBV10-3
SATLRYNEQF TRBJ2-1 TRBV20-1
ASRTPQGYHYGYT TRBJ1-2 TRBV28
ATTDRGPETQY TRBJ2-5 TRBV6-6
ASSLGPLPETQY TRBJ2-5 TRBV7-2
ASSLGWLAGKDEQF TRBJ2-1 TRBV7-2
ASRRLAGGPAGELF TRBJ2-2 TRBV12-3/TRBV12-4
SVSGQGLNEQF TRBJ2-1 TRBV29-1
ASSQGQAVYYT TRBJ1-2 TRBV12-3/TRBV12-4
SARDPGSYEQY TRBJ2-7 TRBV20-1
ATSRDRLAGGKQY TRBJ2-7 TRBV15
ASSGSGRADTQY TRBJ2-3 TRBV7-7
ASSLGAVNTEAF TRBJ1-1 TRBV11-3
ASSLFRLGSGELF TRBJ2-2 TRBV11-3
ASSSLAGDNNEQF TRBJ2-1 TRBV6-2/TRBV6-3
ASSLGSLSNQPQH TRBJ1-5 TRBV27
ASSARQGAIADTQY TRBJ2-3 TRBV7-2
ASSRDAGANVLT TRBJ2-6 TRBV7-9
ASSSLRAGANVLT TRBJ2-6 TRBV27
ASSPGLAGPRDTQY TRBJ2-3 TRBV2
ASRGTGMAKNIQY TRBJ2-4 TRBV28
ASSLSRARTGYGYT TRBJ1-2 TRBV7-8
ASSQITGCGNEQF TRBJ2-1 TRBV23-1
ASSFTGKGQPQH TRBJ1-5 TRBV7-2
ASSFIAGGVQNTGELF TRBJ2-2 TRBV27
ASRIAGVTYNEQF TRBJ2-1 TRBV12-3/TRBV12-4
ASSPPGLRVEDEQF TRBJ2-1 TRBV6-5
ASSQASAGNEQF TRBJ2-1 TRBV3-1
ASSAGHLPWGF TRBJ1-1 TRBV7-6
ASRLEGSSTDTQY TRBJ2-3 TRBV3-1
ASSPLSGHNEQF TRBJ2-1 TRBV6-2/TRBV6-3
ASSWGRTTEAF TRBJ1-1 TRBV7-8
ASSYFRWDEQY TRBJ2-7 TRBV6-6
ASSQGRAAAYEQY TRBJ2-7 TRBV4-1